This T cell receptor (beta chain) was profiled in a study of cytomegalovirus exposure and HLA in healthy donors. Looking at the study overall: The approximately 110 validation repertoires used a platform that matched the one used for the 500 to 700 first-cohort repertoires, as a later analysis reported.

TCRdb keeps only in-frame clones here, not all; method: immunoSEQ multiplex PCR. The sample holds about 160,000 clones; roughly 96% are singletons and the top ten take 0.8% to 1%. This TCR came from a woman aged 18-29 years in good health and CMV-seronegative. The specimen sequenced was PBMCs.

In DNA, the CDR3 is TGCGCCAGCAGCCGGACAGGGGACTACGAGCAGTACTTC. This sequence encodes CASSRTGDYEQYF. This sequence joins TRBV4-1 and TRBJ2-7; 9 bases are shared with TRBD1. V shed 4 bases, J shed 3 bases, and the junction held 1 base outside the gene matches. The CDR3 sequence is 13 residues long. CDR1 is MGHRA, CDR2 YSYEKL, per germline.